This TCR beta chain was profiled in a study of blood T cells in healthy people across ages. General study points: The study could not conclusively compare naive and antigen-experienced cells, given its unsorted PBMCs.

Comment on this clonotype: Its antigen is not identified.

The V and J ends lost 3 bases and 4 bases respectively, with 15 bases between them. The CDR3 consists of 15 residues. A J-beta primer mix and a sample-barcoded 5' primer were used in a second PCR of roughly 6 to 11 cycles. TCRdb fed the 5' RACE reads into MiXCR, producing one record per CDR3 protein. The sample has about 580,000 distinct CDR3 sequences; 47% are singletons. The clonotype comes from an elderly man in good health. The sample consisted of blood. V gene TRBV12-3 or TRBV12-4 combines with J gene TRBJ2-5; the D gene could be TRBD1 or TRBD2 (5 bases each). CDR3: CASSFGVGGAETQYF. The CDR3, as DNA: TGTGCCAGCAGTTTCGGGGTCGGTGGGGCAGAGACCCAGTACTTC.